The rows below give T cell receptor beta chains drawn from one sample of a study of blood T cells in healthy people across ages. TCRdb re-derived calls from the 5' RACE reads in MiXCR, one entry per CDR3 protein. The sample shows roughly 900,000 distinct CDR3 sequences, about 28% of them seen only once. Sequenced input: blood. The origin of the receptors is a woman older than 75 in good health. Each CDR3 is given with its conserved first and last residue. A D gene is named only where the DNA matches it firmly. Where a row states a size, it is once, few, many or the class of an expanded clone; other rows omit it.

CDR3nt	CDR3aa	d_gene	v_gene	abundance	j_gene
TGTGCCAGCTCACCACCGTCAGTTACAGATACGCAGTATTTT	CASSPPSVTDTQYF	-	TRBV18	many	TRBJ2-3
TGCAGTGCTAGGTCTTCGGGGGTCAAATCTAGCACAGATACGCAGTATTTT	CSARSSGVKSSTDTQYF	-	TRBV20-1	many	TRBJ2-3
TGTGCCAGTAAAAGTGATGGGACGAACTATGGCTACACCTTC	CASKSDGTNYGYTF	-	TRBV19	-	TRBJ1-2
TGTGCCAGCAGCTGGGGGGGCGACAGTATGAGCTCCTACGAGCAGTACTTC	CASSWGGDSMSSYEQYF	-	TRBV7-9	many	TRBJ2-7
TGTGCCTGGAGTGTACGTAATGAGCAGTTCTTC	CAWSVRNEQFF	-	TRBV30	many	TRBJ2-1
TGCAGTGCGCCTCTAGCGGGGGGAACTTTAAACAATGAGCAGTTCTTC	CSAPLAGGTLNNEQFF	TRBD2	TRBV20-1	many	TRBJ2-1
TGTGCCGTCAGTGAGCGACAGTATGAAGCTTTCTTT	CAVSERQYEAFF	-	TRBV10-3	-	TRBJ1-1
TGTGCCAGCCCCGGACGGAACTCTGGAAACACCATATATTTT	CASPGRNSGNTIYF	-	TRBV7-9	-	TRBJ1-3
TGCAGCGCCCGTACAGGGGGCTTTTTCGGGGAGCTGTTTTTT	CSARTGGFFGELFF	TRBD1	TRBV29-1	-	TRBJ2-2
TGTGCCAGCGGACAGGACTACAGCTCCTACAATGAGCAGTTCTTC	CASGQDYSSYNEQFF	-	TRBV7-2	many	TRBJ2-1
TGTGCCAGCAGCCAAGAGTCGACAGCTAACTATGGCTACACCTTC	CASSQESTANYGYTF	-	TRBV3-1	few	TRBJ1-2
TGCAGTGCTTTCCGACAGGATTACACTGAAGCTTTCTTT	CSAFRQDYTEAFF	-	TRBV20-1	few	TRBJ1-1
TGTGCCAGCAGTCGAACCTCCCGACACTACGAGCAGTACTTT	CASSRTSRHYEQYF	-	TRBV6-2/TRBV6-3	-	TRBJ2-4
TGTGCCGGCAGGGACAGACAAACCTCCTATAATTCACCCCTCCACTTT	CAGRDRQTSYNSPLHF	TRBD1	TRBV30	many	TRBJ1-6
TGTGCCAGCAGTTACTCGGCGACAGTTAATTCACCCCTCCACTTT	CASSYSATVNSPLHF	-	TRBV6-6	-	TRBJ1-6
TGCGCCAGCAGCTTGTCGACAGGGGACGAGCAGTACTTC	CASSLSTGDEQYF	TRBD1	TRBV5-1	many	TRBJ2-7
TGTGCCAGCAGTTGTTTACAAAGCAATCAGCCCCAGCATTTT	CASSCLQSNQPQHF	-	TRBV6-2/TRBV6-3	-	TRBJ1-5
TGTGCCAGCAGCTTAGGAGGCGGGACAGGGATTAGTGGGCAGTTCTTC	CASSLGGGTGISGQFF	TRBD1	TRBV7-2	many	TRBJ2-1
TGTGCCAGCAGTTTACACAGCGGGGGTTCGAATGAGCAGTTCTTC	CASSLHSGGSNEQFF	TRBD2	TRBV12-3/TRBV12-4	-	TRBJ2-1
TGTGCCAGCAGCAAAGAGGGACAACCCAACTATGGCTACACCTTC	CASSKEGQPNYGYTF	-	TRBV21-1	many	TRBJ1-2
TGTGCCAGCAGTGGTGGTGGCGATACGCAGTATTTT	CASSGGGDTQYF	-	TRBV2	many	TRBJ2-3
TGTGCCACTAAAGGGTATGACTATTTGGAGCGTGGCTACACCTTC	CATKGYDYLERGYTF	-	TRBV12-3/TRBV12-4	many	TRBJ1-2
TGTGCCAGCAGCTTCGGGGCTAGCGGGGGCACAGATACGCAGTATTTT	CASSFGASGGTDTQYF	TRBD2	TRBV7-9	many	TRBJ2-3
TGTGCCGGCAGCTTGGACAGGACCTATGGCTACACCTTC	CAGSLDRTYGYTF	TRBD1	TRBV7-2	-	TRBJ1-2
TGTGCCATCAGTGATTCGGGGAACACAGATACGCAGTATTTT	CAISDSGNTDTQYF	-	TRBV10-3	-	TRBJ2-3
TGTGCCAGCAGCTTGGTGGCGGCCGGCTCCTACGAGCAGTACTTC	CASSLVAAGSYEQYF	-	TRBV5-5	few	TRBJ2-7
TGTGCCAGTAGTAACCCGACAGGCACCAACTATGGCTACACCTTC	CASSNPTGTNYGYTF	-	TRBV19	many	TRBJ1-2
TGCAGTGTCAGGGGAGGGATGGCCTACGAGCAGTACTTC	CSVRGGMAYEQYF	-	TRBV20-1	-	TRBJ2-7
TGCAGTGCCTACATTCAGTACGGCTACACCTTC	CSAYIQYGYTF	-	TRBV20-1	-	TRBJ1-2
TGTGCCAGCAGCTCGCTAGGAGGAGCTGGAGCAACGACAAGATTTGGGGACACTGAAGCTTTCTTT	CASSSLGGAGATTRFGDTEAFF	-	TRBV11-1	few	TRBJ1-1
TGTGCCAGCAGATCACAAACAGGGTCGGAGACCCAGTACTTC	CASRSQTGSETQYF	-	TRBV11-2	many	TRBJ2-5
TGTACCAGCAATCTCCAGGGTCCAACCTACAATGAGCAGTTCTTC	CTSNLQGPTYNEQFF	-	TRBV12-3/TRBV12-4	-	TRBJ2-1
TGTGCCAGCAGGGGGACAGACAATGAGCAGTTCTTC	CASRGTDNEQFF	TRBD1	TRBV12-3/TRBV12-4	many	TRBJ2-1
TGTGCCAGCAGCGTACAGGGGAAGCAGTCTTTGGAAAAACTGTTTTTT	CASSVQGKQSLEKLFF	-	TRBV9	few	TRBJ1-4
TGTGCCAGCAGCTACGCGGGAGGGGGGAATGAGCAGTTCTTC	CASSYAGGGNEQFF	TRBD2	TRBV7-2	-	TRBJ2-1
TGTGCCAGCAGTCCACAAGTGACAACTAACTATGGCTACACCTTC	CASSPQVTTNYGYTF	-	TRBV6-1	-	TRBJ1-2
TGTGCCAGTCGAGCAGGGGGCTATAGCTCCTACGAGCAGTACTTC	CASRAGGYSSYEQYF	TRBD1	TRBV6-2/TRBV6-3	many	TRBJ2-7
TGTGCCAGCAGTTACGGGTTCTGGGGGGGCACCAATGAGCAGTTCTTC	CASSYGFWGGTNEQFF	-	TRBV6-5	many	TRBJ2-1
TGTGCCAGCAGCGTCCGAGGTCCCCCGGGAGGCTACACCTTC	CASSVRGPPGGYTF	-	TRBV9	many	TRBJ1-2
TGCGCCAGCAGCTTGGGTGGGGAGACAGCCTACGAGCAGTACTTC	CASSLGGETAYEQYF	-	TRBV5-1	many	TRBJ2-7
TGTGCCAGCAGCTTGGACCACCAAGAGACCCAGTACTTC	CASSLDHQETQYF	-	TRBV5-6	many	TRBJ2-5
TGCGCCAGCAGCTTGTTTCTGCCTCCCTCAACAGATACGCAGTATTTT	CASSLFLPPSTDTQYF	-	TRBV5-1	many	TRBJ2-3
TGCAGTGCTAGAGATGGGGGGGGACAGGGGCCCGAGCAGTACTTC	CSARDGGGQGPEQYF	TRBD1	TRBV20-1	-	TRBJ2-7
TGTGCCAGCAGCGTAGGGGGGCAGTCTAGCACAGATACGCAGTATTTT	CASSVGGQSSTDTQYF	-	TRBV9	many	TRBJ2-3
TGTGCCTGTGCTCAGGGCACAGATACGCAGTATTTT	CACAQGTDTQYF	-	TRBV30	many	TRBJ2-3
TGCGCCAGCAGCCAAGATCTCGCGGGGAGGCGGAATGAGCAGTTCTTC	CASSQDLAGRRNEQFF	-	TRBV4-3	many	TRBJ2-1
TGTGCCAGCAGCCTACGGAAGGGGTTCGGGGCCAACGTCCTGACTTTC	CASSLRKGFGANVLTF	-	TRBV3-1	many	TRBJ2-6
TGTGCCAGCAGCTTGGCCGTTAACTCTGGAAACACCATATATTTT	CASSLAVNSGNTIYF	-	TRBV7-2	few	TRBJ1-3
TGTGCCAGCTCACCTCTGCAAAGCGAGGGGACTGAAGCTTTCTTT	CASSPLQSEGTEAFF	-	TRBV18	few	TRBJ1-1